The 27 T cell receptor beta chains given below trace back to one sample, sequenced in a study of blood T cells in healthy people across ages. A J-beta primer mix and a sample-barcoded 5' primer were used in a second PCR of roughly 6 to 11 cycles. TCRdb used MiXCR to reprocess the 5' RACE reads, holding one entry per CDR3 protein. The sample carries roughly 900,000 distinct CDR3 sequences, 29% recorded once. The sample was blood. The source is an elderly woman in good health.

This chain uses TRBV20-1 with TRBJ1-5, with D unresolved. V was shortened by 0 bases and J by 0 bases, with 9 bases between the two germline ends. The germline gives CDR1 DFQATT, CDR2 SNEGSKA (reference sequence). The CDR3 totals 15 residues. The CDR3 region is CSAREGSFSNQPQHF. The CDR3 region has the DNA TGCAGTGCTAGAGAGGGGAGCTTTAGCAATCAGCCCCAGCATTTT.

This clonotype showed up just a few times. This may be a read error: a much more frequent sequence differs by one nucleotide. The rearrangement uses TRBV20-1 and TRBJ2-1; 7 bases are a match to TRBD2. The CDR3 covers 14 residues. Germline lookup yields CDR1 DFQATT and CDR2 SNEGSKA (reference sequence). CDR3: CSAPKAGSYNVQFF. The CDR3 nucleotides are TGCAGTGCCCCGAAAGCGGGGTCCTACAATGTGCAGTTCTTC.

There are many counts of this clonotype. CDR3 region: CSARDHESGGMDTQYF. The CDR3 DNA follows: TGCAGTGCTAGAGATCACGAGTCAGGGGGCATGGATACGCAGTATTTT. V usage is TRBV20-1 and J usage is TRBJ2-3; 8 nucleotides line up with TRBD1. This CDR3 is 16 amino acids long. Per germline, CDR1 DFQATT and CDR2 SNEGSKA (reference sequence). After removal of 0 bases from V and 6 bases from J, the junction contained 11 bases not matched to a gene.

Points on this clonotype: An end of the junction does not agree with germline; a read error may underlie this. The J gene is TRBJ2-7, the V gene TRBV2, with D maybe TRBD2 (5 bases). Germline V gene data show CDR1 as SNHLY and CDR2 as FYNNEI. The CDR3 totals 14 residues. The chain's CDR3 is CASHRTGSSHEQYF. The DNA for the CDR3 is TGTGCCAGCCACCGGACTGGGAGCTCCCACGAGCAGTACTTC.

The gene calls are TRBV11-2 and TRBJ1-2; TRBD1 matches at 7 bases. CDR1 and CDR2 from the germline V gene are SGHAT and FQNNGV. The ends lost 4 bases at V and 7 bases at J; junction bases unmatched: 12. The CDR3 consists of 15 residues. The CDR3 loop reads CASSSRTPQGSGYTF. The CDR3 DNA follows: TGTGCCAGCAGCTCTCGGACTCCACAGGGGTCTGGCTACACCTTC.

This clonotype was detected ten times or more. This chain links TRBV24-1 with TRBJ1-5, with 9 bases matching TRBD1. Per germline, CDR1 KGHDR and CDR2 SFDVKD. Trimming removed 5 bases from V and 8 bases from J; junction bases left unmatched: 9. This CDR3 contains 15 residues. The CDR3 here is CATSAGQGHPEPQHF. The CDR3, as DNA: TGTGCCACCAGTGCCGGACAGGGGCACCCAGAGCCCCAGCATTTT.

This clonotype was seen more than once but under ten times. The chain's CDR3 is CASRSDRSFSYNEQFF. The CDR3, as DNA: TGTGCCAGCAGATCCGACAGGTCGTTCTCCTACAATGAGCAGTTCTTC. The rearrangement uses TRBV28 and TRBJ2-1; a possible D gene is TRBD1 (6 bases). Trimming left V 6 bases short and J 0 bases short, with 15 bases between. The CDR3 has 16 amino acids. Germline loops: CDR1 MDHEN, CDR2 SYDVKM.

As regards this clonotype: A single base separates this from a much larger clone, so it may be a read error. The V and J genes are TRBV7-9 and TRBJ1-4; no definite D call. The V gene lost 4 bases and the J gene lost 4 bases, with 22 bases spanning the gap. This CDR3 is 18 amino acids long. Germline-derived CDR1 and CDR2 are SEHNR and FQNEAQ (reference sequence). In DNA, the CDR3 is TGTGCCAGCAGCTCATGGTACGATTTACGTGGCCATAATGAAAAACTGTTTTTT. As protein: CASSSWYDLRGHNEKLFF. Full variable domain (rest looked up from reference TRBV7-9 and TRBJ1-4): DTGVSQNPRHKITKRGQNVTFRCDPISEHNRLYWYRQTLGQGPEFLTYFQNEAQLEKSRLLSDRFSAERPKGSFSTLEIQRTEQGDSAMYLCASSSWYDLRGHNEKLFFGSGTQLSVL.

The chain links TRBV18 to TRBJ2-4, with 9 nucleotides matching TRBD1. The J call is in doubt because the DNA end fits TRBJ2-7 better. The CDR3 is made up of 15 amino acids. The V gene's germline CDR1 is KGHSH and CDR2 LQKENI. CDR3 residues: CASSPGTGFNYEQYF. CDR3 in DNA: TGTGCCAGCTCACCCGGGACAGGGTTTAACTACGAGCAGTACTTC.

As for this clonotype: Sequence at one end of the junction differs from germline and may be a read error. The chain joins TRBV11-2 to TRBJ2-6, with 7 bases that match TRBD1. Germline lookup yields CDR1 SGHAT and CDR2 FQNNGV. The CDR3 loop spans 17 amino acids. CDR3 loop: CASSSGTAHSGANALTF. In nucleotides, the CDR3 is TGTGCCAGCAGCTCCGGGACAGCTCACTCTGGGGCCAACGCCCTGACTTTC.

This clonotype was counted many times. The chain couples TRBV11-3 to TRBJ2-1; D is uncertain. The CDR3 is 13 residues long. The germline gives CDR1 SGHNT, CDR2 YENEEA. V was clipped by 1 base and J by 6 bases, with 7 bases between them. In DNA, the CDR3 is TGTGCCAGCAGCTTAGGGCGGCTCAATGAGCAGTTCTTC. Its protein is CASSLGRLNEQFF. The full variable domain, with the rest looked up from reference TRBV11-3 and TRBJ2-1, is EAGVVQSPRYKIIEKKQPVAFWCNPISGHNTLYWYLQNLGQGPELLIRYENEEAVDDSQLPKDRFSAERLKGVDSTLKIQPAELGDSAVYLCASSLGRLNEQFFGPGTRLTVL.

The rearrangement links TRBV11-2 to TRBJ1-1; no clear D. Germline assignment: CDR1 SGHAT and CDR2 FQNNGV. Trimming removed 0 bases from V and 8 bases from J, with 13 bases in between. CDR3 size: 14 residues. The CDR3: CASSLDLSGREAFF. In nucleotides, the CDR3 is TGTGCCAGCAGCTTAGATCTTTCCGGCAGAGAAGCTTTCTTT.

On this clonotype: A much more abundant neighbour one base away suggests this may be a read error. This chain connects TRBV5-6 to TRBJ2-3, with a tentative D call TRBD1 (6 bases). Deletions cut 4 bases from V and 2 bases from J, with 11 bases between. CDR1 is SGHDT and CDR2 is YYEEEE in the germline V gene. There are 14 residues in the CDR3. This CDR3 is CASSPGDLTDTQYF. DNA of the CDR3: TGTGCCAGCAGCCCAGGGGACCTCACAGATACGCAGTATTTT. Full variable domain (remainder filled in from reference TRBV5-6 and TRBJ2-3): DAGVTQSPTHLIKTRGQQVTLRCSPKSGHDTVSWYQQALGQGPQFIFQYYEEEERQRGNFPDRFSGHQFPNYSSELNVNALLLGDSALYLCASSPGDLTDTQYFGPGTRLTVL.

CDR3 region: CASSYLPLGQYTGELFF. The CDR3 DNA reads as TGTGCCAGCAGTTACCTCCCTTTGGGACAGTACACCGGGGAGCTGTTTTTT. The rearrangement uses TRBV6-6 and TRBJ2-2; TRBD1 matches at 7 bases. CDR3 length equals 17 residues. Per the germline V gene, CDR1 is MNHNY and CDR2 is SVGAGI (reference sequence). V dropped 2 bases and J dropped 3; count of bases not matched to a gene: 9.

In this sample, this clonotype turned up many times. The CDR3 protein is CASSFPDGRPTDTQYF. CDR3 in DNA: TGTGCCAGCAGTTTCCCGGACGGCCGCCCCACAGATACGCAGTATTTT. The chain couples TRBV6-2 or TRBV6-3 to TRBJ2-3, with D unresolved. This CDR3 is built from 16 residues. V lost 4 bases, J lost 2 bases, and 16 bases lay in between. Germline V CDR1 and CDR2: MNHEY, SVGEGT.

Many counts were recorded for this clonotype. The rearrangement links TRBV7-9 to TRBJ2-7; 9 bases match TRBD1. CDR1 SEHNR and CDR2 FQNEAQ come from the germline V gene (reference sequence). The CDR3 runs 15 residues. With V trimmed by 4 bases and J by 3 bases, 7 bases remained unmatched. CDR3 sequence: CASSSGTGNFYEQYF. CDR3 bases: TGTGCCAGCAGCTCCGGGACAGGGAACTTCTACGAGCAGTACTTC.

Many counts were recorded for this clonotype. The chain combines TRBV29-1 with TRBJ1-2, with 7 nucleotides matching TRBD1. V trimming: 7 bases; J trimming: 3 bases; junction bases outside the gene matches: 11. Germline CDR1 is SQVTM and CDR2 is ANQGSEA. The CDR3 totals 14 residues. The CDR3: CSATIRGTDYGYTF. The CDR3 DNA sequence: TGCAGCGCTACGATAAGGGGGACAGACTATGGCTACACCTTC. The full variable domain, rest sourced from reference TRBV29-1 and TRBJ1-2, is SAVISQKPSRDICQRGTSLTIQCQVDSQVTMMFWYRQQPGQSLTLIATANQGSEATYESGFVIDKFPISRPNLTFSTLTVSNMSPEDSSIYLCSATIRGTDYGYTFGSGTRLTVV.

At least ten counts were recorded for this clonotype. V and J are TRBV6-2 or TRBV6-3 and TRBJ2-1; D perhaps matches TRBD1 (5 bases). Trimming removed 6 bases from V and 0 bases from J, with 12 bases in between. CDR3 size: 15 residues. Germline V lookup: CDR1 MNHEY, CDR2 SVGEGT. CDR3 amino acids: CASRKTESSYNEQFF. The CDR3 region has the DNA TGTGCCAGCAGGAAGACAGAAAGCTCCTACAATGAGCAGTTCTTC.

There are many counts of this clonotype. The chain's CDR3 is CASSRDSSELISYEQYF. The CDR3 DNA sequence: TGCGCCAGCAGCAGGGACAGCTCCGAGTTGATAAGCTACGAGCAGTACTTC. The chain uses TRBV5-1 and TRBJ2-7, with 7 nucleotides matching TRBD1. The V gene's germline CDR1 is SGHRS and CDR2 YFSETQ. This CDR3 region has 17 residues. J lost 3 bases, V lost 4 bases, and 16 bases had no gene match.

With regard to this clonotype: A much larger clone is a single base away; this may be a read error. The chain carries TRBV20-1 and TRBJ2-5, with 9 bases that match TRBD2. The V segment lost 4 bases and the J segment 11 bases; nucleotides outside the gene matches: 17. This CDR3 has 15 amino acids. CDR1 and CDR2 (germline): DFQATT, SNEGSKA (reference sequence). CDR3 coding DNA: TGCAGTGCTACGACCGGGACTAGCTCGAGCAATGGGCAGTACTTC. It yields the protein CSATTGTSSSNGQYF.

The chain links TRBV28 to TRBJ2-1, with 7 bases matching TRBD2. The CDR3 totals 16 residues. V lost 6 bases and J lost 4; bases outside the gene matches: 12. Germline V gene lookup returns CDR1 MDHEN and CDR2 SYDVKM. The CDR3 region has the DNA TGTGCCAGCAGCCCCACCCATGGGGGGGGGTACAATGAGCAGTTCTTC. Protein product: CASSPTHGGGYNEQFF.

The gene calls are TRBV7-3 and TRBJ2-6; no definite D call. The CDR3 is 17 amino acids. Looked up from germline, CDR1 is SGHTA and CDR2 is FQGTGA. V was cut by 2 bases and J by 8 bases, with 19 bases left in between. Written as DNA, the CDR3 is TGTGCCAGCAGCTTAGATATAGGTGTGGACGGACCCAACGTCCTGACTTTC. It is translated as CASSLDIGVDGPNVLTF.

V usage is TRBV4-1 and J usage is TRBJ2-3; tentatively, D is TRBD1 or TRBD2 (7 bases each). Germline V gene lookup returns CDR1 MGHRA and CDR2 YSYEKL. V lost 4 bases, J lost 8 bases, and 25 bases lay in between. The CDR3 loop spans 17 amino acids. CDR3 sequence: CASSPQGEGGPEGTQYF. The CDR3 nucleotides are TGCGCCAGCAGCCCGCAGGGGGAGGGGGGGCCTGAAGGTACGCAGTATTTT.

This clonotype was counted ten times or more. CDR3 nucleotide sequence: TGCGCCAGCAGCCAAGAGGGCGGGCCTAGCACAGATACGCAGTATTTT. Its translation: CASSQEGGPSTDTQYF. The genes are TRBV4-3 and TRBJ2-3; the D gene is possibly TRBD2 (5 bases). Germline V gives CDR1 LGHNA, CDR2 YSLEER. V was cut by 0 bases and J by 0 bases, with 10 bases left in between. CDR3 length: 16 residues.

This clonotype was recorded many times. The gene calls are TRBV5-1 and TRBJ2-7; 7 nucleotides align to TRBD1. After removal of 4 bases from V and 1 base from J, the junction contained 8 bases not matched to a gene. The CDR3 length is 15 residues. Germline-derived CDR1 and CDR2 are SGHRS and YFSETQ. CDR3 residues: CASSPGQAESYEQYF. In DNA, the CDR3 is TGCGCCAGCAGCCCCGGACAGGCCGAATCCTACGAGCAGTACTTC.

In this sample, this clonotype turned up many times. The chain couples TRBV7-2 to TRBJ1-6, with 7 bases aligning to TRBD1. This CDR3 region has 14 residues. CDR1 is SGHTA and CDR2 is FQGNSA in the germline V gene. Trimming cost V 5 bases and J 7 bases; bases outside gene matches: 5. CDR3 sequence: CASSRTRGNSPLHF. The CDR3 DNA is TGTGCCAGCAGCCGAACCAGGGGGAATTCACCCCTCCACTTT.

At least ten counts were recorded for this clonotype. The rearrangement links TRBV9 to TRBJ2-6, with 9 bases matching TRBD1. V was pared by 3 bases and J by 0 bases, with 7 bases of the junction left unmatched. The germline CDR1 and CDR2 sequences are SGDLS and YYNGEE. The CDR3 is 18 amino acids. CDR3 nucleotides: TGTGCCAGCAGCGCCCGGACAGGGGCGCTCTCTGGGGCCAACGTCCTGACTTTC. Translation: CASSARTGALSGANVLTF. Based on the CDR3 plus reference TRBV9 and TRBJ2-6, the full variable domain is DSGVTQTPKHLITATGQRVTLRCSPRSGDLSVYWYQQSLDQGLQFLIQYYNGEERAKGNILERFSAQQFPDLHSELNLSSLELGDSALYFCASSARTGALSGANVLTFGAGSRLTVL.